A selection of T cell receptor beta chains follows, all from one sample in a study of blood T cell repertoires in COVID-19. Produced via immunoSEQ multiplex PCR; TCRdb's table is partial and in-frame only. The profile shows more than 15,000 clones, about 86% of them singletons. Sequences were obtained from peripheral blood. These receptors came from a human donor in a cohort sampled during active COVID-19. The conserved cysteine and the conserved F or W are not part of the CDR3 here. Fields, in order: J gene, V gene, CDR3 protein.

J gene: TRBJ1-5; V gene: TRBV7-2; CDR3 protein: ASSTGQGLYQPQH
J gene: TRBJ2-1; V gene: TRBV5-4; CDR3 protein: ASSLVAGGENEQF
J gene: TRBJ1-3; V gene: TRBV3-1/TRBV3-2; CDR3 protein: ASSHLAGSGNTIY
J gene: TRBJ1-1; V gene: TRBV2; CDR3 protein: ARQGGQGSEAF
J gene: TRBJ1-1; V gene: TRBV9; CDR3 protein: ASSSRQAPAGGMNTEAF
J gene: TRBJ2-7; V gene: TRBV28; CDR3 protein: ASRPDRDSYEQY
J gene: TRBJ2-1; V gene: TRBV3-1/TRBV3-2; CDR3 protein: ASSPGTSGLDEQF
J gene: TRBJ2-5; V gene: TRBV10-3; CDR3 protein: AISADGSGETQY
J gene: TRBJ2-3; V gene: TRBV4-3; CDR3 protein: ASSQYGPGVSTDTQY
J gene: TRBJ2-1; V gene: TRBV7-9; CDR3 protein: ASSLFGVGEDNEQF
J gene: TRBJ2-3; V gene: TRBV28; CDR3 protein: ASSFQAGDSWGTDTQY
J gene: TRBJ1-2; V gene: TRBV4-1; CDR3 protein: ASSQELSYGYT
J gene: TRBJ1-1; V gene: TRBV6-5; CDR3 protein: ASSPRVGAAF
J gene: TRBJ2-5; V gene: TRBV6-2/TRBV6-3; CDR3 protein: ASSTNRGETQY
J gene: TRBJ1-1; V gene: TRBV4-3; CDR3 protein: ASSQEARDSFMNTEAF
J gene: TRBJ2-1; V gene: TRBV28; CDR3 protein: ASSRPYDRGAHNEQF
J gene: TRBJ2-7; V gene: TRBV4-1; CDR3 protein: ASSQFSFMRASGTLYEQY
J gene: TRBJ2-7; V gene: TRBV4-1; CDR3 protein: ASSQDSGSAYEQY
J gene: TRBJ1-4; V gene: TRBV6-5; CDR3 protein: ASSLLGQGYEKLF
J gene: TRBJ2-2; V gene: TRBV5-4; CDR3 protein: ASTEVTTNTGELF
J gene: TRBJ2-5; V gene: TRBV19; CDR3 protein: ASSGVGAVQETQY
J gene: TRBJ1-1; V gene: TRBV6-2/TRBV6-3; CDR3 protein: ASSQGSEAF
J gene: TRBJ2-1; V gene: TRBV11-3; CDR3 protein: ASSLTTGDKQF
J gene: TRBJ2-1; V gene: TRBV18; CDR3 protein: ASSPRTSGSDGEQF
J gene: TRBJ2-1; V gene: TRBV5-1; CDR3 protein: ASSLESTLMYNEQF
J gene: TRBJ2-1; V gene: TRBV6-2/TRBV6-3; CDR3 protein: ASSYSLRTGVYNEQF
J gene: TRBJ1-5; V gene: TRBV19; CDR3 protein: ATKETGHGFPQH
J gene: TRBJ2-7; V gene: TRBV19; CDR3 protein: ASSIETTSGVSYEQY
J gene: TRBJ2-7; V gene: TRBV9; CDR3 protein: ASSVGVERGSEQY
J gene: TRBJ2-7; V gene: TRBV4-1; CDR3 protein: ASSQGGWGQY
J gene: TRBJ2-6; V gene: TRBV5-1; CDR3 protein: ASSLDGRRGSEANVLT
J gene: TRBJ2-1; V gene: TRBV12-3/TRBV12-4; CDR3 protein: ASSLLVAGEQF
J gene: TRBJ1-6; V gene: TRBV7-2; CDR3 protein: ASSPGTYNSPLH
J gene: TRBJ2-7; V gene: TRBV19; CDR3 protein: ASSGRTSGRAPYEQY
J gene: TRBJ2-1; V gene: TRBV9; CDR3 protein: ASSVGGNTYNEQF
J gene: TRBJ1-2; V gene: TRBV5-1; CDR3 protein: ASSLVPPSSYGYT
J gene: TRBJ2-3; V gene: TRBV6-6; CDR3 protein: ASQTGVITDTQY
J gene: TRBJ1-5; V gene: TRBV4-1; CDR3 protein: ASSHAGSGSNQPQH
J gene: TRBJ1-2; V gene: TRBV14; CDR3 protein: ASSQGPGLGGGYGYT
J gene: TRBJ2-3; V gene: TRBV5-4; CDR3 protein: ASSPGEGADTQY
J gene: TRBJ1-5; V gene: TRBV18; CDR3 protein: ASSPSTGRVNQPQH